This T cell receptor beta chain emerged from a study of T cell changes during pregnancy in multiple sclerosis. Assay: immunoSEQ multiplex PCR; the TCRdb copy retains only in-frame clones and omits some. The sample has around 130,000 clones; about 96% are singletons. CDR1 MDHEN and CDR2 SYDVKM come from the germline V gene. CDR3 size: 16 residues. Trimming removed 0 bases from V and 2 bases from J, with 11 bases in between. This sample comprised peripheral blood, obtained after pregnancy. The V and J genes are TRBV28 and TRBJ1-5; D is undetermined. The source is a female donor with multiple sclerosis, enrolled in a pregnancy study. The CDR3 region is CASSLWAGLGNQPQHF. Here the CDR3 DNA reads TGTGCCAGCAGTTTATGGGCGGGTTTAGGCAATCAGCCCCAGCATTTT. The full variable domain, its missing parts supplied by reference TRBV28 and TRBJ1-5, is DVKVTQSSRYLVKRTGEKVFLECVQDMDHENMFWYRQDPGLGLRLIYFSYDVKMKEKGDIPEGYSVSREKKERFSLILESASTNQTSMYLCASSLWAGLGNQPQHFGDGTRLSIL.